These 19 T cell receptor beta chains were sequenced from one sample in a study of OX40 agonist ivuxolimab in advanced cancers. TCRdb's table, derived via immunoSEQ multiplex PCR, lists solely in-frame clones and lacks some. Of tens of thousands of clones listed, about 85% are singletons. Here the sequenced sample was CD4+ or CD8+ T cells sorted from blood, taken in a trial of the OX40 agonist ivuxolimab. These receptors were obtained from an adult with an advanced solid tumor such as melanoma, head and neck, liver or kidney cancer.

The chain links TRBV18 to TRBJ2-7; D call uncertain. V was trimmed by 0 bases and J by 6 bases, leaving 6 bases between them. The CDR3 runs 12 residues. CDR1 and CDR2 (germline): KGHSH, LQKENI. CDR3: CASSPPTGEQYF. The CDR3 DNA reads TGTGCCAGCTCACCACCTACCGGCGAGCAGTACTTC.

This CDR3 is CASSQFLGQGAFF. CDR3 nucleotides: TGCGCCAGCAGTCAATTTTTAGGACAGGGAGCTTTCTTT. The V call is TRBV23-1, the J call TRBJ1-1, with 8 nucleotides matching TRBD1. TRBV23-1 is known as an ORF, though its function is uncertain. The CDR3 consists of 13 residues. Trimming removed 1 base from V and 10 bases from J; junction bases left unmatched: 5.

The chain has TRBV20-1 and TRBJ2-1; possible D gene TRBD2, 5 bases. V was trimmed by 3 bases and J by 9 bases, leaving 9 bases between them. Germline-derived CDR1 and CDR2 are DFQATT and SNEGSKA (reference sequence). The CDR3 length is 11 residues. The CDR3 DNA follows: TGCAGTGCTAGGGATAGCGCTGAGCAGTTCTTC. It codes for CSARDSAEQFF.

V is TRBV20-1 and J is TRBJ1-2, with D hard to call. The CDR3 is 11 amino acids. Germline CDR1 is DFQATT and CDR2 is SNEGSKA (reference sequence). V lost 6 bases, J lost 3 bases, and 8 bases lay in between. The CDR3, as DNA: TGCAGTGCCCTGCGGGACTATGGCTACACCTTC. Amino acid sequence: CSALRDYGYTF.

J is TRBJ1-3 and V is TRBV9; possibly TRBD1 for D (5 bases). The CDR3 spans 14 residues. Germline lookup yields CDR1 SGDLS and CDR2 YYNGEE. The V end lost 1 base, the J end lost 4 bases, and 9 bases lay between the germline ends. CDR3 nucleotide sequence: TGTGCCAGCAGCGTACAGGGAATAGGAAACACCATATATTTT. Translation: CASSVQGIGNTIYF.

This chain uses TRBV6-5 with TRBJ1-1, with 7 bases aligning to TRBD1. CDR3 size: 14 residues. Germline trimming cut 6 bases from V and 1 base from J; bases unmatched to any gene: 5. Germline loops: CDR1 MNHEY, CDR2 SVGAGI. The CDR3 sequence: CASRSDRRNTEAFF. The CDR3 DNA follows: TGTGCCAGCAGGTCGGACAGGAGGAACACTGAAGCTTTCTTT.

This chain links TRBV4-1 with TRBJ2-3, with 10 nucleotides matching TRBD1. The V gene end was trimmed by 4 bases and the J gene end by 4 bases; junction bases not matched to a gene: 5. Germline lookup yields CDR1 MGHRA and CDR2 YSYEKL. This CDR3 spans 15 amino acids. CDR3 in DNA: TGCGCCAGCAGCCGAGGACAGGGGGTCTCAGATACGCAGTATTTT. As protein: CASSRGQGVSDTQYF.

The chain links TRBV2 to TRBJ1-1; 9 positions match TRBD1. V was clipped by 4 bases and J by 2 bases; unmatched bases: 5. The CDR3 runs to 15 residues. From germline, CDR1 is SNHLY and CDR2 FYNNEI. The CDR3 nucleotides are TGTGCCAGCAGTGCATCGGGACAGGGCAACACTGAAGCTTTCTTT. This translates into CASSASGQGNTEAFF.

This rearrangement joins TRBV6-5 to TRBJ2-7; D possibly corresponds to TRBD1 (6 bases). CDR1 is MNHEY and CDR2 is SVGAGI in the germline V gene. The CDR3 contains 13 residues. The V and J ends lost 5 bases and 9 bases respectively, with 17 bases between them. The CDR3 bases are TGTGCCAGCAGTGAAGCGGAACAGGGCAGGCAGTACTTC. Its translation is CASSEAEQGRQYF.

As for this clone: At the DNA level, this CDR3 is encoded by other sequences in the same sample as well. The rearrangement joins TRBV14 to TRBJ2-3; D gene unclear. Trimming removed 3 bases from V and 4 bases from J, with 2 bases in between. The CDR3 runs 11 residues. Germline V CDR1 and CDR2: SGHDN, FVKESK. In nucleotides, the CDR3 is TGTGCCAGCAGCCATGCAGATACGCAGTATTTT. Its protein product is CASSHADTQYF. Combining the CDR3 with reference TRBV14 and TRBJ2-3 gives the whole variable domain EAGVTQFPSHSVIEKGQTVTLRCDPISGHDNLYWYRRVMGKEIKFLLHFVKESKQDESGMPNNRFLAERTGGTYSTLKVQPAELEDSGVYFCASSHADTQYFGPGTRLTVL.

J is TRBJ1-5 and V is TRBV7-8, with D maybe TRBD1 (5 bases). The V end was cut by 1 base, the J end by 6 bases, with 19 bases between. Germline-derived CDR1 and CDR2 are SGHVS and FQNEAQ. The CDR3 is 17 residues long. The CDR3 protein is CASSLVGGGKIGQPQHF. In DNA, the CDR3 is TGTGCCAGCAGCTTAGTTGGCGGGGGAAAGATTGGTCAGCCCCAGCATTTT.

The chain links TRBV6-6 to TRBJ1-2; TRBD1 agrees at 7 bases. CDR3 length: 15 amino acids. Losses at the gene ends were 1 base for V and 6 bases for J; bases not matched to a gene: 8. Germline values: CDR1 MNHNY, CDR2 SVGAGI (reference sequence). CDR3 residues: CASSYWAGGSDGYTF. The CDR3, as DNA: TGTGCCAGCAGTTACTGGGCAGGGGGGAGTGATGGCTACACCTTC.

The CDR3 DNA reads as TGTGCCAGCAGCGTAGCTCAGACTAGCACAGATACGCAGTATTTT. This codes for CASSVAQTSTDTQYF. The chain uses TRBV9 and TRBJ2-3; D unclear. The CDR3 has 15 residues. Germline assignment: CDR1 SGDLS and CDR2 YYNGEE. Trimming pared 0 bases from V and 0 bases from J, leaving 8 bases between.

The rearrangement links TRBV7-9 to TRBJ2-7; 12 bases line up with TRBD2. V trimming: 2 bases; J trimming: 5 bases; junction bases outside the gene matches: 10. This CDR3 spans 17 amino acids. The germline V gene has CDR1 SEHNR and CDR2 FQNEAQ (reference sequence). The CDR3 DNA is TGTGCCAGCAGCTTACGGCTAGCGGGGGGGCCAAGGGACGAGCAGTACTTC. Protein product: CASSLRLAGGPRDEQYF.

This chain uses TRBV15 with TRBJ1-2; 8 nucleotides agree with TRBD1. The germline V gene encodes CDR1 LNHNV and CDR2 YYDKDF (reference sequence). There are 13 residues in the CDR3. V lost 5 bases, J lost 4 bases, and 3 bases stayed unmatched. DNA of the CDR3: TGTGCCACCAGCCTCGGACAGGGCTATGGCTACACCTTC. As protein: CATSLGQGYGYTF.

There are a few counts of this clone. The rearrangement joins TRBV5-1 to TRBJ2-1; 12 bases agree with TRBD2. V shed 4 bases, J shed 8 bases, and the junction held 7 bases outside the gene matches. Germline V lookup: CDR1 SGHRS, CDR2 YFSETQ. The CDR3 extends over 15 amino acids. The CDR3 is CASSLAGGRIYEQFF. The CDR3 DNA follows: TGCGCCAGCAGCCTAGCGGGGGGGCGGATATATGAGCAGTTCTTC.

This rearrangement joins TRBV2 to TRBJ1-2; no clear D gene. This CDR3 region has 13 residues. Between the trimmed V and J ends, which lost 3 bases and 6 bases, there was a span of 11 bases. The germline gives CDR1 SNHLY, CDR2 FYNNEI. The CDR3 sequence is CASSDQKPHGYTF. The DNA of the CDR3 is TGTGCCAGCAGTGACCAGAAACCTCATGGCTACACCTTC.

The V and J genes are TRBV2 and TRBJ2-4; TRBD2 agrees at 9 bases. Trimming took 2 bases from V and 7 from J; bases not matched to a gene: 12. Germline values: CDR1 SNHLY, CDR2 FYNNEI. The CDR3 sequence is 17 residues long. The CDR3 nucleotides read TGTGCCAGCAGTGAAACGGGTAGCGGGGGAGGGAACAACATTCAGTACTTC. This translates into CASSETGSGGGNNIQYF. Full variable domain (outside the CDR3, taken from reference TRBV2 and TRBJ2-4): EPEVTQTPSHQVTQMGQEVILRCVPISNHLYFYWYRQILGQKVEFLVSFYNNEISEKSEIFDDQFSVERPDGSNFTLKIRSTKLEDSAMYFCASSETGSGGGNNIQYFGAGTRLSVL.

The chain combines TRBV19 with TRBJ1-2, with TRBD1 identical over 8 bases. V lost 1 base and J lost 7; bases outside the gene matches: 5. Looked up from germline, CDR1 is LNHDA and CDR2 is SQIVND (reference sequence). The CDR3 length is 14 residues. The CDR3, as DNA: TGTGCCAGTAGTATAGTCGGACAGGGTGGTGGCTACACCTTC. It specifies CASSIVGQGGGYTF. The whole variable domain, filled in from reference TRBV19 and TRBJ1-2, reads DGGITQSPKYLFRKEGQNVTLSCEQNLNHDAMYWYRQDPGQGLRLIYYSQIVNDFQKGDIAEGYSVSREKKESFPLTVTSAQKNPTAFYLCASSIVGQGGGYTFGSGTRLTVV.